The T cell receptor beta chain described here comes from a study of neurological immune-mediated disorders. Regarding the study as a whole: Neither clinical nor MRI features were associated with the multiple sclerosis repertoire cluster.

This clonotype was picked up many times. The antigen is undetermined. TCRdb reprocessed the 5' RACE reads with MiXCR, giving one entry per CDR3 protein. This sample yields around 67,000 distinct CDR3 sequences, of which 5.2% are seen a single time; roughly 7.4% belongs to the top ten. The CDR3 is made up of 15 amino acids. CDR1 SGHKS and CDR2 YYEKEE come from the germline V gene (reference sequence). J lost 1 base, V lost 5 bases, and 6 bases had no gene match. J is TRBJ2-3 and V is TRBV5-5, with 8 bases aligning to TRBD1. This clonotype was obtained from a young man with multiple sclerosis. The sequenced sample was PBMCs. Here the CDR3 reads CASSYGQGRTDTQYF. The CDR3 DNA reads as TGTGCCAGCAGTTACGGACAGGGCCGCACAGATACGCAGTATTTT.